Reported below is one TCR beta chain. Antigen unknown. RNA amounts of 0.5 to 1 ug underwent reverse transcription with random hexamers. Coverage of TCR beta CDR3 amplification by immunoSEQ multiplex PCR extended to 54 Vbeta and 13 Jbeta. MiXCR, applied by TCRdb to the immunoSEQ multiplex PCR reads, yields one record per CDR3 protein. The repertoire holds approximately 170,000 distinct CDR3 sequences, with roughly 95% as singletons. The CDR3 runs to 13 residues. CDR1 and CDR2 (germline): MNHEY, SVGAGI. Trimming took 5 bases from V and 2 from J, leaving 7 bases between them. CD8+ and CD4+ T cells circulating in blood were sequenced for TCR beta. Controls were healthy donors (matched for age and sex). These data originate in a study of CD8 T cells in Susac syndrome. The study, taken as a whole, reports: As the study acknowledged, the number of individuals who were part of its TCR sequencing and HLA analysis was relatively small.

The specimen sequenced was CD4+ T cells from PBMCs. The receptor was derived from a human donor in good health. This rearrangement joins TRBV6-5 to TRBJ2-4, with D unresolved. The CDR3 here is CASSQTTKNIQYF. The CDR3 coding sequence is TGTGCCAGCAGTCAAACGACCAAAAACATTCAGTACTTC.